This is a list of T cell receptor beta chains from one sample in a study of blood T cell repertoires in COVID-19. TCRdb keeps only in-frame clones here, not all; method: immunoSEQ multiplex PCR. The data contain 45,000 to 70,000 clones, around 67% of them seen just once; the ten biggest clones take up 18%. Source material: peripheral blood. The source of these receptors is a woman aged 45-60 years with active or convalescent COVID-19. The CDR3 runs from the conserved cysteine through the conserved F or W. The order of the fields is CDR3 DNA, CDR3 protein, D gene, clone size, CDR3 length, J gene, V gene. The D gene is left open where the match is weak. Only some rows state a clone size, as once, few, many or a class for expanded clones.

TGTGCCAGCAGCTTAGGCAGGCGCTACAATGAGCAGTTCTTC | CASSLGRRYNEQFF | - | - | 14 | TRBJ2-1 | TRBV7-2
TGTGCCAGCAGCCCGACCCGGCAGGGCGTCTATGGCTACACCTTC | CASSPTRQGVYGYTF | - | - | 15 | TRBJ1-2 | TRBV2
TGTGCCAGCAGCGCGGGGGGTGAATGGCAGTATTTT | CASSAGGEWQYF | TRBD2 | - | 12 | TRBJ2-3 | TRBV9
TGTGCCAGCAGCCCGGACAGCACCAACAATGAGCAGTTCTTC | CASSPDSTNNEQFF | - | few | 14 | TRBJ2-1 | TRBV6-4
TGTGCCAGCAGTTTGGGCAGGGGGTCTATCGGCACTGAAGCTTTCTTT | CASSLGRGSIGTEAFF | TRBD1 | - | 16 | TRBJ1-1 | TRBV27
TGCGCCAGCAGCCAAGAGACAGTCTCTGGAAACACCATATATTTT | CASSQETVSGNTIYF | - | - | 15 | TRBJ1-3 | TRBV4-1
TGTGCCACCAGTCCGGACAGGGGGCTTAAAGAGACCCAGTACTTC | CATSPDRGLKETQYF | TRBD1 | - | 15 | TRBJ2-5 | TRBV6-6
TGTGCCATCAAAGGACAGGGAAACACAGATACGCAGTATTTT | CAIKGQGNTDTQYF | TRBD1 | - | 14 | TRBJ2-3 | TRBV10-3
TGCGCCAGCACCCGGGACAGGTTAAACTACGAGCAGTACTTC | CASTRDRLNYEQYF | TRBD1 | - | 14 | TRBJ2-7 | TRBV4-1
TGTGCCAGTAGTATATCCTCGGGAATCGGATATCAGCCCCAGCATTTT | CASSISSGIGYQPQHF | - | - | 16 | TRBJ1-5 | TRBV19
TGTGCCAGCAGCTTATGGGAGGGGCTCCTGAGCTCCTACGAGCAGTACTTC | CASSLWEGLLSSYEQYF | TRBD2 | few | 17 | TRBJ2-7 | TRBV7-9
TGTGCCAGCAGCTTCAGCGGGGACCCCGGGGAGCTGTTTTTT | CASSFSGDPGELFF | TRBD2 | once | 14 | TRBJ2-2 | TRBV7-2
TGTGCCTGGAGTCGGATAGCGGGAGGGCAGGGGACCCAGTACTTC | CAWSRIAGGQGTQYF | TRBD2 | - | 15 | TRBJ2-5 | TRBV30
TGTGCCAGCAGTGACGGAGAGAGGAATGAGCAGTTCTTC | CASSDGERNEQFF | - | - | 13 | TRBJ2-1 | TRBV6-4
TGTGCCAGCAGCCAAGGAAGGCAGGGTGGAAACACCATATATTTT | CASSQGRQGGNTIYF | - | - | 15 | TRBJ1-3 | TRBV3-1/TRBV3-2
TGCGCCAGCAGCGCACAACAGGGGGGGAACACTGAAGCTTTCTTT | CASSAQQGGNTEAFF | TRBD1 | - | 15 | TRBJ1-1 | TRBV5-1
TGCAGCGTTGTCGCCAGGATCACAGATACGCAGTATTTT | CSVVARITDTQYF | - | - | 13 | TRBJ2-3 | TRBV29-1
TGTGCCATCCGGGCGGGAGGGGGCTCCTACGAGCAGTACTTC | CAIRAGGGSYEQYF | TRBD2 | few | 14 | TRBJ2-7 | TRBV10-3
TGCGCCAGCAGCCAAGCTAGCGGGAGCTACGAGCAGTACTTC | CASSQASGSYEQYF | TRBD2 | few | 14 | TRBJ2-7 | TRBV4-1
TGCGCCAGCAGCTTACCCAGGGGGCTGGGGGCCAACGTCCTGACTTTC | CASSLPRGLGANVLTF | TRBD1 | - | 16 | TRBJ2-6 | TRBV5-1
TGTGCCAGCAGTGACAGGAGCTCCTACGAGCAGTACTTC | CASSDRSSYEQYF | - | few | 13 | TRBJ2-7 | TRBV28
TGTGCCAGCAGTTACGCCGGACTCCGTAACAATGAGCAGTTCTTC | CASSYAGLRNNEQFF | - | once | 15 | TRBJ2-1 | TRBV6-5